Sequencing of this T cell receptor (beta chain) was carried out in a study of T cells expressing NK-cell markers. Study details: Source material for TCR beta repertoires consisted of sorted CD3+CD56+NKG2C+, CD3+CD56+NKG2C- and CD3+CD56-NKG2C+ T cells. Seven sequenced donors out of eight were HCMV-seropositive, one seronegative. Study-wide findings and caveats: These same clonotypes (in several donors) also led the CD3+CD56-NKG2C+ fraction.

Points on this clonotype: Its antigen is currently unknown.

5'RACE template switching built TCR beta cDNA with unique molecular identifiers. TCRdb reprocessed the 5' RACE reads, keeping one entry per CDR3 protein, no DNA. The sample holds roughly 420,000 distinct CDR3 sequences. There are 13 residues in the CDR3. Germline-derived CDR1 and CDR2 are DFQATT and SNEGSKA (reference sequence). Sequencing was performed on blood T cells: a sorted CD56 or NKG2C T cell subset, CD4+ or CD8+ T cells, or bulk PBMC T cells (not recorded which). This rearrangement joins TRBV20-1 to TRBJ2-1; the D call of TRBD1 rests on TCRdb alone, since no DNA is present to check it. The sequence was obtained from a woman aged 18 to 75 in good health. CDR3 amino acids: CSAETVVGDEQFF.